The T cell receptor beta chain under discussion was sequenced for a study of control samples from healthy donors and cancer patients. Germline CDR1 reads LNHDA; CDR2 reads SQIVND (reference sequence). The CDR3 spans 14 residues. V lost 0 bases and J lost 0, with 3 bases in between. The protocol was immunoSEQ multiplex PCR, while the TCRdb copy is restricted to in-frame clones and leaves out a portion. Of about 85,000 clones listed, 85% to 90% were seen once; the top ten hold 7.5% to 8%. The TCR originated in a woman aged 60 to 75 in good health. The sequenced sample consisted of blood. The chain couples TRBV19 to TRBJ1-5; no firm D call. The CDR3 reads CASSIDDSNQPQHF. CDR3 nucleotides: TGTGCCAGTAGTATAGACGATAGCAATCAGCCCCAGCATTTT.